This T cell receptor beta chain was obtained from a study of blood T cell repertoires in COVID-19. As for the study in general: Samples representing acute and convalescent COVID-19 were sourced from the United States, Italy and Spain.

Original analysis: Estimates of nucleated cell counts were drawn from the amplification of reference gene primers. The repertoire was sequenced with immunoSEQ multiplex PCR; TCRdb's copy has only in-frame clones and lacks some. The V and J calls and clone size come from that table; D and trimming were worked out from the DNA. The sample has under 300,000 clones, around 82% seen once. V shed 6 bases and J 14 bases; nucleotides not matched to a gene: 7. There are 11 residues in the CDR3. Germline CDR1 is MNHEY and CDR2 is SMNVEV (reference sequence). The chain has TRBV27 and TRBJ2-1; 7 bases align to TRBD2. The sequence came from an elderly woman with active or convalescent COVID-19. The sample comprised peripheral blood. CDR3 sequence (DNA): TGTGCCAGCAGCCATGAGCGGGAAGAGTTCTTC. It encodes CASSHEREEFF.